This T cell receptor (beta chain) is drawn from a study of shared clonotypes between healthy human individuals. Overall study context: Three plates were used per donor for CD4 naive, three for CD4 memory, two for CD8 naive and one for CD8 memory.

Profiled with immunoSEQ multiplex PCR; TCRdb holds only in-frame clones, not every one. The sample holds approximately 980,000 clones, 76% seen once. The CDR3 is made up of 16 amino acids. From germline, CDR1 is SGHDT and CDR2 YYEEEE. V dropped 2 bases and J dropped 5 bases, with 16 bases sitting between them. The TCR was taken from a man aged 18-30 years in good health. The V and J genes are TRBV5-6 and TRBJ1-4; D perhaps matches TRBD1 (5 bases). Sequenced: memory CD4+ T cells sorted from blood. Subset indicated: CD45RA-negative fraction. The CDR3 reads CASSLRAGGTNEKLFF. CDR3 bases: TGTGCCAGCAGCTTAAGGGCGGGGGGAACAAATGAAAAACTGTTTTTT. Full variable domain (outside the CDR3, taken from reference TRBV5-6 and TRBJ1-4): DAGVTQSPTHLIKTRGQQVTLRCSPKSGHDTVSWYQQALGQGPQFIFQYYEEEERQRGNFPDRFSGHQFPNYSSELNVNALLLGDSALYLCASSLRAGGTNEKLFFGSGTQLSVL.